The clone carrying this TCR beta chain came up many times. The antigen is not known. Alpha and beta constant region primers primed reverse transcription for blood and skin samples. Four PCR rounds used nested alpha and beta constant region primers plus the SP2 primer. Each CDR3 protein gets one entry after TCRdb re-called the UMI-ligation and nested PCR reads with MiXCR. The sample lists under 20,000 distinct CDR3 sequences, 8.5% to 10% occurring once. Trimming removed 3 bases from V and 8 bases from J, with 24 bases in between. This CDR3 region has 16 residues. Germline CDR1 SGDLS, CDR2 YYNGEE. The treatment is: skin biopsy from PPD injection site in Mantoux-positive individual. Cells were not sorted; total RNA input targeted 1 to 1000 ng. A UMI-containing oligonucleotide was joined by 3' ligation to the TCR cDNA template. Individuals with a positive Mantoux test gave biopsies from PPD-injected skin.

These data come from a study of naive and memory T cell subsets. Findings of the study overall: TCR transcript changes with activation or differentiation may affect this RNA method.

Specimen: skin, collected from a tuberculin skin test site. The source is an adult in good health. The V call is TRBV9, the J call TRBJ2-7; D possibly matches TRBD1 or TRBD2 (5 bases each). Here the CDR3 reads CASSDRAGTPVSQQYF. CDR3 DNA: TGTGCCAGCAGCGATAGAGCCGGGACCCCGGTGTCTCAGCAGTACTTC.